This T cell receptor beta chain emerged from a study of T-cell memory formation after mild COVID-19. On the study more broadly: Largely donor-specific sequence clusters came from a couple of donors.

TCRdb re-analysed the 5' RACE reads in MiXCR, keeping a single row per CDR3 protein. Here the sample spans 580,000 or so distinct CDR3 sequences, around 16% being singletons. Germline V gene lookup returns CDR1 KGHSH and CDR2 LQKENI. J was trimmed by 4 bases and V by 6 bases; bases with no gene match: 5. CDR3 length: 14 amino acids. The chain carries TRBV18 and TRBJ2-7; TRBD2 aligns across 11 bases. Sequenced sample: PBMCs or a T cell subset sorted from them (not recorded which). The TCR was taken from an adult woman who had mild COVID-19 (a few samples of this study predate the infection). Cell type and time point are not known. The CDR3 DNA sequence: TGTGCCAGCTCGATGACTAGCGGGATTTACGAGCAGTACTTC. This sequence encodes CASSMTSGIYEQYF.